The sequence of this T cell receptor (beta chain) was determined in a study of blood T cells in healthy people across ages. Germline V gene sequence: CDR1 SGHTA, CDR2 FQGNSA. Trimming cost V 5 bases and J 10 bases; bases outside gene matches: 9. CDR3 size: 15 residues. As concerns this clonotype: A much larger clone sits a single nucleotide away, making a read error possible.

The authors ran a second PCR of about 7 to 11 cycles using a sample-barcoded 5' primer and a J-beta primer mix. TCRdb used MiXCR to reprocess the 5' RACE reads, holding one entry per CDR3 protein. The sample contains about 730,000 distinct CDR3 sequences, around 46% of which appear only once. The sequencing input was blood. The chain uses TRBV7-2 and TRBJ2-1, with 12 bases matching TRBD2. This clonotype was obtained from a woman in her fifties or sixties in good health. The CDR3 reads CASSLTSGRLGEQFF. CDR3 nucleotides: TGTGCCAGCAGCCTAACTAGCGGGAGGTTGGGGGAGCAGTTCTTC.